This passage covers 13 T cell receptor beta chains from one sample sequenced in a study of blood T cell repertoires in COVID-19. TCRdb's table, derived via immunoSEQ multiplex PCR, lists solely in-frame clones and lacks some. The sample has under 350,000 clones, around 90% seen once; the top ten hold 6.8%. Source material: peripheral blood. These receptors were collected from a woman under 40 with COVID-19, enrolled during active disease.

CDR3 coding DNA: TGTGCCAGCAGTTTAACGGGGACAGGGGTTGGGACCCAGCATTTT. It codes for CASSLTGTGVGTQHF. V gene TRBV27 combines with J gene TRBJ1-5; 10 bases agree with TRBD1. This CDR3 is 15 amino acids long. Trimming cost V 2 bases and J 11 bases; bases outside gene matches: 9. Germline-derived CDR1 and CDR2 are MNHEY and SMNVEV (reference sequence).

V is TRBV2 and J is TRBJ1-5; TRBD1 aligns across 9 bases. This CDR3 spans 17 amino acids. The V segment lost 6 bases and the J segment 6 bases; nucleotides outside the gene matches: 15. CDR1 SNHLY and CDR2 FYNNEI come from the germline V gene. Here the CDR3 reads CASSGKSGTGRIQPQHF. The CDR3 coding sequence is TGTGCCAGCAGCGGGAAGAGTGGGACAGGGAGAATTCAGCCCCAGCATTTT.

The chain combines TRBV5-1 with TRBJ2-7; D is perhaps TRBD1 (5 bases). Trimming took off 1 base at V and 6 bases at J, with 14 bases between the two ends. The CDR3 consists of 14 residues. The germline CDR1 and CDR2 sequences are SGHRS and YFSETQ. CDR3 in amino acids: CASSLIPQAIEQYF. DNA for the CDR3: TGCGCCAGCAGCTTGATCCCACAGGCCATCGAGCAGTACTTC.

The V and J genes are TRBV6-2 or TRBV6-3 and TRBJ1-2; TRBD1 might be the D (6 bases). The length of the CDR3 is 14 residues. Germline CDR1 MNHEY, CDR2 SVGEGT. Deletions cut 6 bases from V and 6 bases from J, with 17 bases between. The CDR3 DNA reads as TGTGCCAGCAGCCGAGGGACACTCTGGGATGGCTACACCTTC. It is translated as CASSRGTLWDGYTF.

J is TRBJ1-6 and V is TRBV3-1 (or the pseudogene TRBV3-2), with TRBD1 as a possible D gene (5 bases). Germline values: CDR1 LGHDT, CDR2 YNNKEL (reference sequence). The CDR3 runs 13 residues. V was clipped by 1 base and J by 9 bases, with 7 bases between them. This CDR3 is CASSQAGGSPLHF. CDR3 nucleotide sequence: TGTGCCAGCAGCCAAGCCGGGGGTTCACCCCTCCACTTT.

The chain employs TRBV7-9 and TRBJ2-3; D possibly corresponds to TRBD2 (5 bases). The CDR3 contains 14 residues. Germline loops: CDR1 SEHNR, CDR2 FQNEAQ (reference sequence). The germline V and J ends were trimmed by 0 bases and 3 bases, with 7 bases remaining between them. DNA of the CDR3: TGTGCCAGCAGCTTAGCGGGAGCAACAGATACGCAGTATTTT. The encoded protein is CASSLAGATDTQYF.

This rearrangement joins TRBV5-5 to TRBJ1-5; D perhaps matches TRBD1 (5 bases). Per the germline V gene, CDR1 is SGHKS and CDR2 is YYEKEE (reference sequence). V lost 0 bases and J lost 7, with 11 bases in between. The CDR3 is 14 amino acids. CDR3 sequence reads: CASSLVQGGQPQHF. The DNA of the CDR3 is TGTGCCAGCAGCTTGGTCCAGGGCGGCCAGCCCCAGCATTTT.

V and J are TRBV4-1 and TRBJ2-1; weak D call: TRBD2 (8 bases). The CDR3 has 18 residues. From germline, CDR1 is MGHRA and CDR2 YSYEKL. Trimming cost V 2 bases and J 5 bases, with 22 bases left between them. CDR3 sequence (DNA): TGCGCCAGCAGCCAAACGGGAGGGGGACAGCGACTCGACAATGAGCAGTTCTTC. It specifies CASSQTGGGQRLDNEQFF.

This chain links TRBV30 with TRBJ1-5; TRBD1 agrees at 12 bases. Germline-derived CDR1 and CDR2 are GTSNPN and SVGIG (reference sequence). There are 14 residues in the CDR3. After removal of 8 bases from V and 4 bases from J, the junction contained 6 bases not matched to a gene. For the CDR3, the DNA is TGTGCCGGGGGACAGGGGGCGAGTAATCAGCCCCAGCATTTT. Translation: CAGGQGASNQPQHF.

The chain has TRBV6-6 and TRBJ2-7; D might be TRBD1 (5 bases). CDR1 and CDR2 (germline): MNHNY, SVGAGI (reference sequence). The CDR3 runs 13 residues. With 4 bases removed from V and 5 bases from J, the gap between germline ends came to 12 bases. The CDR3 coding sequence is TGTGCCAGCAGTTCCAGGGAAATCGACGAGCAGTACTTC. The encoded protein is CASSSREIDEQYF.

About this clone: The junction differs from germline at one of its ends, possibly a read error. The DNA for the CDR3 is TGCGCCAGCAACAGGGGGCCCTCCACCTCTGAGGCCAACGTCCTGACTTTC. Protein sequence: CASNRGPSTSEANVLTF. The gene calls are TRBV5-1 and TRBJ2-6; 9 nucleotides agree with TRBD1. CDR1 is SGHRS and CDR2 is YFSETQ in the germline V gene. The CDR3 has 17 residues.

The V and J genes are TRBV4-3 and TRBJ2-1; 13 bases map to TRBD2. The CDR3 totals 16 residues. Trimming took 0 bases from V and 11 from J; bases not matched to a gene: 7. CDR1 is LGHNA and CDR2 is YSLEER in the germline V gene. In DNA, the CDR3 is TGCGCCAGCAGCCAAGACGTGAGGACTAGCGGGAGAAAGCAGTTCTTC. This encodes CASSQDVRTSGRKQFF.

The chain combines TRBV13 with TRBJ1-3, with D possibly being TRBD1 (6 bases). The CDR3 runs to 15 residues. Germline V gene data show CDR1 as PRHDT and CDR2 as FYEKMQ (reference sequence). V was shortened by 5 bases and J by 6 bases, with 17 bases between the two germline ends. The CDR3 coding sequence is TGTGCCAGCAGCCCCCCCTTAGAGGGGGAAAACACCATATATTTT. It yields the protein CASSPPLEGENTIYF.